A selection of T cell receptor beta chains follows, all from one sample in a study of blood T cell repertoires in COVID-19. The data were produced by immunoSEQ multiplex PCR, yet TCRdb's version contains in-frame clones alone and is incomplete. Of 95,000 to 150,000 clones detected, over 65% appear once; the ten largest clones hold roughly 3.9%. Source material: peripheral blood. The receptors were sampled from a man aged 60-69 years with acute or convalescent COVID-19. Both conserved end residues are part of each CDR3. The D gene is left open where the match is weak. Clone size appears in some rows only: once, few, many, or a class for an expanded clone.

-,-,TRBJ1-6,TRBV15,CANAGIYNSPLHF,TGTGCCAATGCGGGGATCTATAATTCACCCCTCCACTTT
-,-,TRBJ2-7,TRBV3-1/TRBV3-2,CASSPSVAPGAGASYEQYF,TGTGCCAGCAGCCCGTCAGTGGCCCCAGGGGCGGGAGCATCCTACGAGCAGTACTTC
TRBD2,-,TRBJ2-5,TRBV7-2,CASSLGSGTSGETQYF,TGTGCCAGCAGCTTAGGCTCGGGGACTAGCGGGGAGACCCAGTACTTC
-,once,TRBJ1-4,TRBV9,CASSVAGTGPTELFF,TGTGCCAGCAGCGTAGCGGGAACAGGGCCTACCGAACTGTTTTTT
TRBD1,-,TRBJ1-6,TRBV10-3,CATSSGTGDSPLHF,TGTGCCACCTCGTCCGGGACAGGGGATTCACCCCTCCACTTT
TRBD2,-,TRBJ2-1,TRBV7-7,CASSLEVAGGMNEQFF,TGTGCTAGCAGCTTAGAGGTAGCGGGAGGAATGAATGAGCAGTTCTTC
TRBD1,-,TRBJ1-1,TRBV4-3,CASSPGQGARTEAFF,TGCGCCAGCAGCCCGGGACAGGGGGCCCGAACTGAAGCTTTCTTT
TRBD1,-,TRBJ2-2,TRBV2,CASSLWDRTGELFF,TGTGCCAGCAGTCTGTGGGACAGAACCGGGGAGCTGTTTTTT
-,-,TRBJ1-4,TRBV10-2,CASSAVAGPNEKLFF,TGCGCCAGCAGTGCGGTAGCAGGGCCTAATGAAAAACTGTTTTTT
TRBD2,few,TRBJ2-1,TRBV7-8,CASSLTTSGYYNEQFF,TGTGCCAGCAGCTTAACGACTAGCGGCTACTACAATGAGCAGTTCTTC
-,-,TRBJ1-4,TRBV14,CASSQDKRYNEKLFF,TGTGCCAGCAGCCAAGATAAACGCTATAATGAAAAACTGTTTTTT